The 10 T cell receptor beta chains below were found in one sample sequenced in a study of blood T cell repertoires in COVID-19. Using immunoSEQ multiplex PCR, the repertoire was profiled, and TCRdb retains in-frame clones only, with some absent. This sample has 75,000 to 95,000 clones, with roughly 82% found just once. The sequencing sample was made of peripheral blood. Every receptor here comes from a man aged 55 to 70 with acute or convalescent COVID-19.

V gene TRBV5-1 combines with J gene TRBJ2-7; D is possibly TRBD1 (6 bases). V was clipped by 2 bases and J by 4 bases, with 13 bases between them. The CDR3 length is 14 residues. Germline V gene sequence: CDR1 SGHRS, CDR2 YFSETQ. The chain's CDR3 is CASSFSGQGYEQYV. Written as DNA, the CDR3 is TGCGCCAGCAGCTTCTCCGGTCAGGGGTACGAGCAGTACGTC.

The rearrangement links TRBV7-2 to TRBJ2-3; 9 positions match TRBD2. Losses at the gene ends were 3 bases for V and 3 bases for J; bases not matched to a gene: 1. Germline V lookup: CDR1 SGHTA, CDR2 FQGNSA. The CDR3 sequence is 14 residues long. For the CDR3, the DNA is TGTGCCAGCAGCTTGACTAGCGGTACAGATACGCAGTATTTT. Translation: CASSLTSGTDTQYF.

The rearrangement links TRBV7-2 to TRBJ1-1; possibly TRBD1 for D (6 bases). Trimming removed 2 bases at V and 0 bases at J, with 13 bases between. In germline, CDR1 is SGHTA, CDR2 FQGNSA. The CDR3 extends over 16 amino acids. CDR3 coding DNA: TGTGCCAGCAGCTTACAGGGGACCACCATGAACACTGAAGCTTTCTTT. It translates to CASSLQGTTMNTEAFF.

The CDR3 DNA reads as TGTGCCAGCAGCTCACGGACAGGGGGCAGTTTGACCGGGGAGCTGTTTTTT. Its translation is CASSSRTGGSLTGELFF. The gene calls are TRBV9 and TRBJ2-2; 11 nucleotides line up with TRBD1. This CDR3 region has 17 residues. V trimming: 4 bases; J trimming: 5 bases; junction bases outside the gene matches: 10. Germline V gene sequence: CDR1 SGDLS, CDR2 YYNGEE.

A few counts support this clone. The rearrangement joins TRBV6-5 to TRBJ1-6; D gene unclear. This CDR3 is 13 amino acids long. Trimming cost V 6 bases and J 7 bases, with 10 bases left between them. From germline, CDR1 is MNHEY and CDR2 SVGAGI. CDR3 region: CASSATLNSPLHF. As DNA, the CDR3 is TGTGCCAGCAGCGCGACTTTAAATTCACCCCTCCACTTT.

The chain is built from TRBV6-1 and TRBJ2-3; 8 nucleotides agree with TRBD2. There are 17 residues in the CDR3. The V segment lost 2 bases and the J segment 2 bases; nucleotides outside the gene matches: 9. CDR1 is MNHNS, CDR2 SASEGT, per germline. The DNA of the CDR3 is TGTGCCAGCAGTGAATTTAAGAGGACTAGCCTCACAGATACGCAGTATTTT. It encodes CASSEFKRTSLTDTQYF.

The V and J genes are TRBV2 and TRBJ1-4; no definite D call. This CDR3 has 13 residues. The ends were cut back, 10 bases at V and 5 bases at J, with 14 bases in the middle. Germline V gene data show CDR1 as SNHLY and CDR2 as FYNNEI. The DNA for the CDR3 is TGTGCCACACGACGGAGTAGGAATGAAAAACTGTTTTTT. Translated, it gives CATRRSRNEKLFF.

The gene calls are TRBV5-4 and TRBJ1-6, with D possibly TRBD1 on 6 matching bases. Between the trimmed V and J ends, which lost 0 bases and 10 bases, there was a span of 14 bases. The CDR3 consists of 15 residues. Germline V lookup: CDR1 SGHNT, CDR2 YYREEE (reference sequence). The CDR3 DNA is TGTGCCAGCAGCTTGGAGTTGGACAGTGGCTCACCCCTCCACTTT. It encodes CASSLELDSGSPLHF.

This chain links TRBV11-2 with TRBJ1-1, with unresolved D. The CDR3 sequence is 14 residues long. Trimming pared 2 bases from V and 1 base from J, leaving 8 bases between. Per germline, CDR1 SGHAT and CDR2 FQNNGV. DNA for the CDR3: TGTGCCAGCAGCTTACTCGCGGGGAACACTGAAGCTTTCTTT. Translation: CASSLLAGNTEAFF. Full variable domain (remainder filled in from reference TRBV11-2 and TRBJ1-1): EAGVAQSPRYKIIEKRQSVAFWCNPISGHATLYWYQQILGQGPKLLIQFQNNGVVDDSQLPKDRFSAERLKGVDSTLKIQPAKLEDSAVYLCASSLLAGNTEAFFGQGTRLTVV.

The rearrangement links TRBV24-1 to TRBJ2-1; 9 bases agree with TRBD2. Germline V lookup: CDR1 KGHDR, CDR2 SFDVKD. CDR3 size: 17 residues. V dropped 3 bases and J dropped 6; count of bases not matched to a gene: 11. Here the CDR3 reads CATSDGAGRGGLNEQFF. As DNA, the CDR3 is TGTGCCACCAGTGATGGTGCCGGGCGGGGGGGCCTCAATGAGCAGTTCTTC.